The 22 T cell receptor beta chains reported below all come from one sample, sequenced in a study of neurological immune-mediated disorders. TCRdb reanalysed the 5' RACE reads using MiXCR and keeps one entry per CDR3 protein. The top ten clones hold approximately 2% of a sample with about 55,000 distinct CDR3 sequences, over 3.5% of them seen once. Sequencing was performed on CD4+ T cells from blood. All receptors derive from a woman in her thirties or forties with multiple sclerosis.

This clonotype was seen many times. This chain connects TRBV20-1 to TRBJ1-5, with TRBD1 as a possible D gene (6 bases). Germline CDR1 and CDR2: DFQATT and SNEGSKA (reference sequence). V was shortened by 5 bases and J by 4 bases, with 15 bases between the two germline ends. The CDR3 has 14 residues. This chain's CDR3 is CSARDFTGNQPQHF. The CDR3 bases are TGCAGTGCTCGTGATTTTACAGGGAATCAGCCCCAGCATTTT.

This clonotype was detected ten times or more. The V call is TRBV9, the J call TRBJ1-6; the D is unclear. The CDR3 is 16 residues long. CDR1 and CDR2 (germline): SGDLS, YYNGEE. V was shortened by 4 bases and J by 2 bases, with 13 bases between the two germline ends. This chain's CDR3 is CASSPRAVAYNSPLHF. CDR3 nucleotide sequence: TGTGCCAGCAGCCCCCGGGCAGTCGCCTATAATTCACCCCTCCACTTT.

This clonotype was seen at least ten times. The chain couples TRBV5-1 to TRBJ2-5, with D unclear. Germline V gene lookup returns CDR1 SGHRS and CDR2 YFSETQ. This CDR3 contains 11 residues. V was clipped by 3 bases and J by 2 bases, with 2 bases between them. The chain's CDR3 is CASSSQETQYF. For the CDR3, the DNA is TGCGCCAGCAGCTCTCAAGAGACCCAGTACTTC.

This clonotype was seen repeatedly, ten times or more. The chain links TRBV24-1 to TRBJ2-1; 10 positions agree with TRBD1. In germline, CDR1 is KGHDR, CDR2 SFDVKD. The CDR3 is made up of 15 amino acids. The junction had 8 bases not matched to a gene; V was cut back by 3 bases and J by 10 bases. CDR3 bases: TGTGCCACCAGTGATCCCGGGACAGGGGTCGGGGAGCAGTTCTTC. It codes for CATSDPGTGVGEQFF.

This clonotype was picked up many times. The CDR3 reads CASSHGLAGGTSSYNEQFF. The CDR3 bases are TGCGCCAGCAGCCACGGACTAGCGGGGGGGACGAGCTCCTACAATGAGCAGTTCTTC. The chain couples TRBV5-1 to TRBJ2-1, with 15 bases fitting TRBD2. In germline, CDR1 is SGHRS, CDR2 YFSETQ. V shed 4 bases, J shed 0 bases, and the junction held 8 bases outside the gene matches. This CDR3 spans 19 amino acids.

In its sample, this clonotype was seen many times. The chain couples TRBV5-1 to TRBJ1-2; the D is unclear. CDR1 is SGHRS, CDR2 YFSETQ, per germline. The CDR3 spans 15 residues. V lost 1 base and J lost 2, with 12 bases in between. The CDR3 nucleotides are TGCGCCAGCAGCTTGACAGACTTCCTCAACTATGGCTACACCTTC. It encodes CASSLTDFLNYGYTF.

The sample holds many counts of this clonotype. The gene calls are TRBV3-1 and TRBJ2-5; D is possibly TRBD2 (5 bases). Looked up from germline, CDR1 is LGHDT and CDR2 is YNNKEL (reference sequence). The CDR3 consists of 16 residues. The V and J ends lost 4 bases and 4 bases respectively, with 19 bases between them. DNA for the CDR3: TGTGCCAGCAGCCCCGGGGTTGGATCGTATGGAGAGACCCAGTACTTC. It codes for CASSPGVGSYGETQYF.

This clonotype was seen many times. The V call is TRBV7-2, the J call TRBJ2-2; 9 nucleotides align to TRBD2. This CDR3 comprises 15 residues. With 2 bases clipped from V and 6 bases from J, the junction kept 4 bases outside the gene matches. The germline V gene has CDR1 SGHTA and CDR2 FQGNSA. As DNA, the CDR3 is TGTGCCAGCAGCTTAACGCGGGGGGGCTCCGGGGAGCTGTTTTTT. This encodes CASSLTRGGSGELFF.

This clonotype occurred many times. The chain uses TRBV5-1 and TRBJ2-7; D ambiguous. The CDR3 consists of 13 residues. CDR1 SGHRS and CDR2 YFSETQ come from the germline V gene. V lost 5 bases and J lost 0, with 9 bases in between. CDR3 residues: CASSRGFSYEQYF. In nucleotides, the CDR3 is TGCGCCAGCAGTCGTGGTTTCTCCTACGAGCAGTACTTC.

This clonotype was counted at least ten times. Sequence at one end of the junction differs from germline and may be a read error. The chain is built from TRBV11-2 and TRBJ2-7; no clear D. This CDR3 is 14 amino acids long. CDR1 is SGHAT, CDR2 FQNNGV, per germline. CDR3 protein: CASSLAPTYSRNHF. Here the CDR3 DNA reads TGTGCCAGCAGCTTAGCCCCGACATACTCACGGAATCACTTC. Looking up the rest from reference TRBV11-2 and TRBJ2-7 gives the full variable domain: EAGVAQSPRYKIIEKRQSVAFWCNPISGHATLYWYQQILGQGPKLLIQFQNNGVVDDSQLPKDRFSAERLKGVDSTLKIQPAKLEDSAVYLCASSLAPTYSRNHFGPGTRLTVT.

This clonotype was counted many times. This chain uses TRBV5-1 with TRBJ2-7; TRBD2 might be the D (5 bases). This CDR3 contains 15 residues. V dropped 0 bases and J dropped 0 bases, with 10 bases sitting between them. Germline lookup yields CDR1 SGHRS and CDR2 YFSETQ. The CDR3 sequence: CASSLAGKDSYEQYF. The CDR3 region has the DNA TGCGCCAGCAGCTTGGCCGGGAAGGACTCCTACGAGCAGTACTTC.

This clonotype has at least ten counts. The chain carries TRBV3-1 and TRBJ2-1; 13 nucleotides line up with TRBD2. This CDR3 region has 16 residues. The trim removed 4 bases at V and 2 bases at J, leaving 2 bases unmatched. Germline assignment: CDR1 LGHDT and CDR2 YNNKEL (reference sequence). The CDR3 DNA follows: TGTGCCAGCAGCCTTGGGACTAGCGGGGCCTACAATGAGCAGTTCTTC. Translation gives CASSLGTSGAYNEQFF.

This clonotype was counted many times. The rearrangement joins TRBV6-6 to TRBJ1-2, with 7 bases fitting TRBD1. Germline V gives CDR1 MNHNY, CDR2 SVGAGI (reference sequence). This CDR3 has 15 residues. Trimming took 4 bases from V and 5 from J; bases not matched to a gene: 10. The CDR3 bases are TGTGCCAGCAGTTCTCGTGACAGGGCTATTTATGGCTACACCTTC. Translation gives CASSSRDRAIYGYTF.

This clonotype was observed at least ten times. The chain carries TRBV5-1 and TRBJ1-4; TRBD1 matches at 7 bases. This CDR3 spans 15 amino acids. Germline CDR1 and CDR2: SGHRS and YFSETQ. Germline trimming cut 0 bases from V and 4 bases from J; bases unmatched to any gene: 3. CDR3 sequence (DNA): TGCGCCAGCAGCTTGGGGGACAGCTTTAATGAAAAACTGTTTTTT. This gives the protein CASSLGDSFNEKLFF.

This clonotype was seen many times. The chain couples TRBV20-1 to TRBJ2-2, with a weak D call TRBD2 (7 bases). The CDR3 is 15 residues long. V was cut by 4 bases and J by 0 bases, with 12 bases left in between. CDR1 is DFQATT and CDR2 is SNEGSKA in the germline V gene (reference sequence). The DNA for the CDR3 is TGCAGTGCTACCCCGGGGGGCGCGAACACCGGGGAGCTGTTTTTT. As protein: CSATPGGANTGELFF.

This clonotype occurred many times. The V and J genes are TRBV11-2 and TRBJ1-1; D ambiguous. Germline V gives CDR1 SGHAT, CDR2 FQNNGV. This CDR3 contains 18 residues. The ends were cut back, 5 bases at V and 0 bases at J, with 22 bases in the middle. The CDR3 reads CASSLLSPRTYMNTEAFF. DNA for the CDR3: TGTGCCAGCAGCCTTTTATCTCCAAGGACCTATATGAACACTGAAGCTTTCTTT. Based on the CDR3 plus reference TRBV11-2 and TRBJ1-1, the full variable domain is EAGVAQSPRYKIIEKRQSVAFWCNPISGHATLYWYQQILGQGPKLLIQFQNNGVVDDSQLPKDRFSAERLKGVDSTLKIQPAKLEDSAVYLCASSLLSPRTYMNTEAFFGQGTRLTVV.

At least ten counts were recorded for this clonotype. CDR3 sequence (DNA): TGTGCCAGCTCACCGGGTAGCAGCGGGGAGACCCAGTACTTC. As protein: CASSPGSSGETQYF. The chain employs TRBV18 and TRBJ2-5; the D gene is possibly TRBD2 (6 bases). This CDR3 is 14 amino acids long. Germline V gene sequence: CDR1 KGHSH, CDR2 LQKENI. The V gene lost 3 bases and the J gene lost 5 bases, with 13 bases spanning the gap.

The gene calls are TRBV14 and TRBJ2-2; 11 nucleotides line up with TRBD2. Trimming removed 2 bases from V and 2 bases from J; junction bases left unmatched: 4. This CDR3 comprises 17 residues. CDR1 and CDR2 (germline): SGHDN, FVKESK. CDR3 in DNA: TGTGCCAGCAGCCAACTAGCGGGGGGCCTCAACACCGGGGAGCTGTTTTTT. Translated, it gives CASSQLAGGLNTGELFF.

This clonotype was observed many times. The rearrangement links TRBV12-3 or TRBV12-4 to TRBJ1-2; a possible D gene is TRBD1 (6 bases). The germline V and J ends were trimmed by 5 bases and 6 bases, with 19 bases remaining between them. The CDR3 loop spans 15 amino acids. The CDR3 sequence: CASSRADRIINGYTF. CDR3 coding DNA: TGTGCCAGCAGTCGGGCCGACAGGATAATCAATGGCTACACCTTC.

This clonotype has only a few counts. The V call is TRBV7-2, the J call TRBJ1-4; D is unresolved. The length of the CDR3 is 16 residues. The V end lost 4 bases, the J end lost 7 bases, and 19 bases lay between the germline ends. Germline V lookup: CDR1 SGHTA, CDR2 FQGNSA. DNA for the CDR3: TGTGCCAGCAGCTCGGGAAGGACCCCGAACGGTGAAAAACTGTTTTTT. This gives the protein CASSSGRTPNGEKLFF. The whole variable domain, filled in from reference TRBV7-2 and TRBJ1-4, reads GAGVSQSPSNKVTEKGKDVELRCDPISGHTALYWYRQSLGQGLEFLIYFQGNSAPDKSGLPSDRFSAERTGGSVSTLTIQRTQQEDSAVYLCASSSGRTPNGEKLFFGSGTQLSVL.

This clonotype was picked up many times. The chain joins TRBV15 to TRBJ2-5; tentative D call: TRBD2 (7 bases). The CDR3 spans 14 residues. Trimming removed 6 bases from V and 1 base from J, with 12 bases in between. Looked up from germline, CDR1 is LNHNV and CDR2 is YYDKDF (reference sequence). The CDR3 protein is CATSPGGFQETQYF. The CDR3 nucleotides are TGTGCCACCAGTCCGGGGGGCTTCCAAGAGACCCAGTACTTC.

This clonotype has at least ten counts. CDR3 region: CSAWTSTVTPLEYF. The DNA of the CDR3 is TGCAGTGCCTGGACGTCGACAGTAACTCCTTTGGAGTACTTC. The chain has TRBV20-1 and TRBJ2-7, with a weak D call TRBD1 (5 bases). CDR3 size: 14 residues. CDR1 and CDR2 from the germline V gene are DFQATT and SNEGSKA (reference sequence). The V and J ends lost 6 bases and 11 bases respectively, with 26 bases between them.